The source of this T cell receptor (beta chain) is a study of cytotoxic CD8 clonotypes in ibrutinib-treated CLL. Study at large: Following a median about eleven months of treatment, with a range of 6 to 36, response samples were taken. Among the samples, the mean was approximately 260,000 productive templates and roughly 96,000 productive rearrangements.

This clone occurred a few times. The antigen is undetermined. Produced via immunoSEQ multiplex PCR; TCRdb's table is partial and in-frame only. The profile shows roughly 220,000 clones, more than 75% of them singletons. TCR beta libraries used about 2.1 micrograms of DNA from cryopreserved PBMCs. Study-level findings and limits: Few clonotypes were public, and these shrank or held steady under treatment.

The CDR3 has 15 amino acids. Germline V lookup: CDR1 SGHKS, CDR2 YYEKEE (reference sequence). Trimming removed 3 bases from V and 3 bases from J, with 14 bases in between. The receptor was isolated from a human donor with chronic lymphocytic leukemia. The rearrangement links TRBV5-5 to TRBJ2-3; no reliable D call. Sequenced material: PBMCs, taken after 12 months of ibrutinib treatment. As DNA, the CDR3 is TGTGCCAGCAGCTGGGAACTCATGAAGACAGATACGCAGTATTTT. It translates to CASSWELMKTDTQYF.